This T cell receptor beta chain stems from a study of early T cells in non-severe SARS-CoV-2 infection. Study at large: Unpaired chains resulted from sequencing bulk RNA of unsorted whole blood.

Many counts were recorded for this clonotype. Individual cDNA molecules each received unique molecular identifiers attached to them. TCRdb reprocessed the 5' RACE reads with MiXCR, giving one entry per CDR3 protein. The table records under 100,000 distinct CDR3 sequences, approximately 10% of them present only once. Germline V gene lookup returns CDR1 SNHLY and CDR2 FYNNEI. Trimming stripped 7 bases from V and 3 bases from J, with 16 bases between. The CDR3 has 15 residues. Sequencing input: whole blood. This TCR was sampled from an adult who was a healthcare worker with PCR-confirmed SARS-CoV-2 infection or an uninfected control (not recorded which). The chain has TRBV2 and TRBJ2-1, with TRBD2 as a possible D gene (6 bases). The CDR3 region has the DNA TGTGCCAGCACCCCCTCAAGGACTAACTACAATGAGCAGTTCTTC. Translated, it gives CASTPSRTNYNEQFF.